This record covers a single T cell receptor beta chain. Its target antigen remains unknown. Base qualities were left out, and no much larger clone turns up one base away. The data are from a study of blood T cells in healthy people across ages (dated by TCRdb to about 2015). General notes on the study: In model experiments, roughly one uniquely barcoded TCR beta cDNA molecule per two T cells was captured by template switching. Four age groups were formed from the donors: young (average roughly 16 years), middle-aged (around 39), aged (about 62) and long-lived (more than 75). The study measured age-related changes in TCR beta repertoire diversity using deep sequencing normalized with unique cDNA molecular identifiers. To avoid experimental bias, donors of different ages were distributed randomly across sequencing lanes. Using the same blood draw, the study looked at two additional independent replicas of 1 million unique cDNA reads for two donors, one aged 18 to 30 and the other aged 80 or older. Points the paper makes about the study in general: Observed TCR beta diversity per million T cells fell roughly linearly with age, and a significant reduction was already apparent by age about 43. Because the CMV infection status of the donors was unknown, age-related changes in expanded clonotypes may potentially have been confounded. A strong correlation was found between observed TCR beta diversity and the percentage of naive T cells measured by flow cytometry. Compared with the aged group, the long-lived group had more naive CD4+ T cells, fewer expanded clones and increased TCR diversity, a pattern suggesting age selection. Because profiling used bulk unsorted PBMCs, naive and antigen-experienced compartments could not be compared conclusively. Estimates of total diversity based on one million sequenced T cells were considered lower bounds and underestimates.

The roughly 38 donors, aged about 6 to 95 years, were systemically healthy Caucasian individuals from Russia. Each donor gave roughly 9.5 milliliters of peripheral blood, collected into EDTA-treated Vacutainer tubes. Ficoll-Paque density-gradient centrifugation was used to isolate PBMCs, with at least 6.5 million per sample. Trizol reagent was used to extract total RNA from PBMCs, with at least 5 micrograms per sample. The percentages of naive CD45RAhigh/CD27high T cells were determined by flow cytometry on a PBMC aliquot from every donor. The V and J ends are trimmed by 7 bases and 0 bases, leaving 10 bases between them. Reading from cysteine to phenylalanine, the CDR3 counts 15 amino acids. The only DNA kept is the CDR3, 45 bases in frame from the first base. Libraries were constructed by 5' RACE. Sequenced on an Illumina HiSeq 2500. A second PCR of about 7 to 12 cycles was performed with a sample-barcoded 5' primer and a J-beta primer mix. Each TCR beta cDNA molecule received a unique molecular identifier from a template-switch 5' adaptor carrying 12 random nucleotides. Each sample yielded at least 3 million CDR3-containing paired-end reads. All of the RNA was converted into first-strand cDNA using the Mint cDNA synthesis kit, with a TRBC-specific oligonucleotide serving as the primer. Following uracil-DNA glycosylase treatment, a first 18-cycle PCR with universal primers M1SS and BC2_uni_R was performed on all cDNA. Per the authors' processing: For normalization, 1 million high-quality reads were randomly selected from each sample, with every read carrying a distinct molecular identifier. Reads sharing molecular identifiers were discarded rather than binned into consensus sequences. MiTCR, run with a Q25 quality threshold and the strictest error-elimination algorithm, handled CDR3 identification, clonotype clustering and error correction. A nonparametric unseen species model with Euler transformation was used to estimate lower-bound total TCR beta diversity. TCRdb redid the processing of the public reads, applying fastp at Q25 and MiXCR, and retained in-frame beta chains. Records with the same CDR3 protein are collapsed into one entry carrying the most frequent genes and DNA. TCRdb assigned the V and J calls; the authors' analysis was not used. For this sample there are some 1.5 million distinct CDR3 sequences; roughly two fifths appear just once. The leading ten clones occupy around 4% of the sample.

The sequence links TRBV12-3 or TRBV12-4 to TRBJ2-6, with the D gene not clear enough to name. Sequenced input: blood. This receptor was identified in a woman in her late teens or twenties in good health. In nucleotide form, the sequence is TGTGCCAGCACCCCGGGCTCCTCTGGGGCCAACGTCCTGACTTTC. It specifies CASTPGSSGANVLTF.